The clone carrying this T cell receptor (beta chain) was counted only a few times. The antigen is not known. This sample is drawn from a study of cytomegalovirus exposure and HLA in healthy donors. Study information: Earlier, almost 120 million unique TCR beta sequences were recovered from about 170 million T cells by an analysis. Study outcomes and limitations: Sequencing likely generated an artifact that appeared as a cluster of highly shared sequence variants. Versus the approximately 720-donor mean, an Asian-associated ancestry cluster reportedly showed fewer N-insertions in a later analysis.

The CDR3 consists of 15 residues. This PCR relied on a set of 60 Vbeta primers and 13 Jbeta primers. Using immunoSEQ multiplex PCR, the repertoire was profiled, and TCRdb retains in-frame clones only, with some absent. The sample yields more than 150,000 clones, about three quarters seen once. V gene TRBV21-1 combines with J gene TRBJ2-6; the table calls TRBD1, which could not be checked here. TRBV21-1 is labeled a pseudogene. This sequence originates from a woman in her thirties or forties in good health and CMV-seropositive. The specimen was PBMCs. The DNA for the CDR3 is TGTGCCAGCAGCGGACAAAACTCTGGGGCCAACGGCCTGACTTTC. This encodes CASSGQNSGANGLTF.